This T cell receptor (beta chain) stems from a study of blood T cell repertoires in COVID-19. Profiled with immunoSEQ multiplex PCR; TCRdb holds only in-frame clones, not every one. The repertoire includes 200,000 to 300,000 clones, 88% of them detected once, and 1% to 1.5% sits in the top ten. The TCR originated in a woman aged 40 to 50 with acute COVID-19. Specimen: PBMCs or T cells enriched from blood (not recorded which).

The CDR3 sequence: CASRIRRSGELFF. CDR3 DNA sequence: TGTGCCAGCAGGATTAGGCGGTCCGGGGAGCTGTTTTTT. The rearrangement uses TRBV11-3 and TRBJ2-2; D uncertain. Germline V CDR1 and CDR2: SGHNT, YENEEA. Trimming cost V 6 bases and J 6 bases, with 11 bases left between them. The CDR3 contains 13 residues.